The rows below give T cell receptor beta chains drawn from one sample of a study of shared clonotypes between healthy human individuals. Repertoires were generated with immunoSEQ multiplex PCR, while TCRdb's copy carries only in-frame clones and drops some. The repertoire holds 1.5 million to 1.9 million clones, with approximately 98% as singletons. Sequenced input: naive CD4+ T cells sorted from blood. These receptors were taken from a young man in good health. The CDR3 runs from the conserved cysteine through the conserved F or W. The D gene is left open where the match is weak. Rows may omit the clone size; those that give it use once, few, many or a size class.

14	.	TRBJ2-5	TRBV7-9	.	TGTGCCAGCAGCTTCCAGGAAAATAAAGAGACCCAGTACTTC	CASSFQENKETQYF
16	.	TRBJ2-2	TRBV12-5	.	TGTGCTAGTGGTTTGGTAGCGACAGGTTATCCCGGGGAGCTGTTTTTT	CASGLVATGYPGELFF
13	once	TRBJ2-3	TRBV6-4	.	TGTGCCAGCTCCAGGGACTCCGGCTCAGCGCAGTATTTT	CASSRDSGSAQYF
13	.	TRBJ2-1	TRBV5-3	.	TGTGCCAGAAGCGGCTCCACCTCTAATGAGCAGTTCTTC	CARSGSTSNEQFF
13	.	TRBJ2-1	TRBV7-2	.	TGTGCCAGCAGCTTCAGGTGGGGCAATGAGCAGTTCTTC	CASSFRWGNEQFF
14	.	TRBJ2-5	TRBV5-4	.	TGTGCCAGCAGCGAAGGGACATCTCAAGAGACCCAGTACTTC	CASSEGTSQETQYF
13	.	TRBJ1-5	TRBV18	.	TGTGCCAGCTCACCCCGGTCCAATCAGCCCCAGCATTTT	CASSPRSNQPQHF
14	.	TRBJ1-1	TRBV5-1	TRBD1	TGCGCCAGCAGCTGGCGGGACAGGAACACTGAAGCTTTCTTT	CASSWRDRNTEAFF
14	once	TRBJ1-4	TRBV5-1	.	TGCGCCAGCAGCTTCAGGGAGGCCAATGAAAAACTGTTTTTT	CASSFREANEKLFF
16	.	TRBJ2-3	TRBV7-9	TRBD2	TGTGCCAGCAGCCCGAAACTAGCGGGAGTCACAGATACGCAGTATTTT	CASSPKLAGVTDTQYF
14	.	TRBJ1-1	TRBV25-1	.	TGTGCCAGCAGCCGCGAGACACAGAACACTGAAGCTTTCTTT	CASSRETQNTEAFF
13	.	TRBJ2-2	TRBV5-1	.	TGCGCCAGCAGCTTGGATCCCTCCGGGGAGCTGTTTTTT	CASSLDPSGELFF
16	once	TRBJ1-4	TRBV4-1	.	TGCGCCAGCAGCCAAGATGTATCAGGTGTAGATGAAAAACTGTTTTTT	CASSQDVSGVDEKLFF
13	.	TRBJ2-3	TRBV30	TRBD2	TGTGCCTGGACCGGGAGGGGAACAGATACGCAGTATTTT	CAWTGRGTDTQYF
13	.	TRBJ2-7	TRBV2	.	TGTGCCAGCAGTGGGGGTGTCTCCTACGAGCAGTACTTC	CASSGGVSYEQYF
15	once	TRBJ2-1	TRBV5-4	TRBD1	TGTGCCAGCAGAGATCAGGGGGTCGGGCAGGATGAGCAGTTCTTC	CASRDQGVGQDEQFF
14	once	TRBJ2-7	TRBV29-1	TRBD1	TGCAGCGTTGGGGACAGGGGATGGTCCTACGAGCAGTACTTC	CSVGDRGWSYEQYF
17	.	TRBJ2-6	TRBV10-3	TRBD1	TGTGCCATCAGTGAGAGGACAGGGGATTCTGGGGCCAACGTCCTGACTTTC	CAISERTGDSGANVLTF
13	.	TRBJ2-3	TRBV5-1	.	TGCGCCAGCAGCTTGGGATCCACAGATACGCAGTATTTT	CASSLGSTDTQYF
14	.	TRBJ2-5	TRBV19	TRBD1	TGTGCCAGTAGGCCTACGGACAGGGAAGAGACCCAGTACTTC	CASRPTDREETQYF
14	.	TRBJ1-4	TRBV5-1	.	TGCGCCAGCAGCTTGTACAGTACTAATGAAAAACTGTTTTTT	CASSLYSTNEKLFF
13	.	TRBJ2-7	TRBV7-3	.	TGTGCCAGCAGCATCAATTTAGATAGCGAGCAGTACTTC	CASSINLDSEQYF
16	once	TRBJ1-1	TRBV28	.	TGTGCCAGCAGTGTCCCGGGATCCCCTAGTGGGACTGAAGCTTTCTTT	CASSVPGSPSGTEAFF
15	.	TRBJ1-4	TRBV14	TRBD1	TGTGCCAGCAGCATCTCCAGGGGGCGCCGGGAAAAACTGTTTTTT	CASSISRGRREKLFF
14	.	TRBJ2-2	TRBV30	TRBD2	TGTGCCGGGAGGGCCAGCGGGTCTACCGGGGAGCTGTTTTTT	CAGRASGSTGELFF
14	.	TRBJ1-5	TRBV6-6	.	TGTGCCAGCAGCCAGACTCATTTCAATCAGCCCCAGCATTTT	CASSQTHFNQPQHF
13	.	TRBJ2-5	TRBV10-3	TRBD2	TGTGCCATCAGTGAGGGCAGGGAGGGGACCCAGTACTTC	CAISEGREGTQYF
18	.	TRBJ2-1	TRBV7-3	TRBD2	TGTGCCAGCAGCTTATTGCCGGGACTAGCGGGAAGTTACAATGAGCAGTTCTTC	CASSLLPGLAGSYNEQFF
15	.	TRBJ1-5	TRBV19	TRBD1	TGTGCCAGTAGCGGGGGACAGGGCCGCAATCAGCCCCAGCATTTT	CASSGGQGRNQPQHF
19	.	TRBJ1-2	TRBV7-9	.	TGTGCCAGCAGCTACACTAGCGGCATCTCTCGGGACGGACGCTATGGCTACACCTTC	CASSYTSGISRDGRYGYTF
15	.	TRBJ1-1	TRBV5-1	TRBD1	TGCGCCAGCAGCTTGGGGACAGGGTGGGACACTGAAGCTTTCTTT	CASSLGTGWDTEAFF
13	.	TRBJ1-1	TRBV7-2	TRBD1	TGTGCCAGCAGCTTAGGCGGAGGGGGCAGAGCTTTCTTT	CASSLGGGGRAFF
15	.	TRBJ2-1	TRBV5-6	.	TGTGCCAGCAGCTTGGTTCGGCAGCCGTACGATGAGCAGTTCTTC	CASSLVRQPYDEQFF
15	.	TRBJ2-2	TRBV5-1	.	TGCGCCAGCAGTCCGGGACACAAGAACACCGGGGAGCTGTTTTTT	CASSPGHKNTGELFF
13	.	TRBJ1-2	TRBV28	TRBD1	TGTGCCAGCACCCAGGACAGGGGCGATGGCTACACCTTC	CASTQDRGDGYTF
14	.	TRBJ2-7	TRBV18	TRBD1	TGTGCCAGCTCACCCGGACAGGGGGCTTACGAGCAGTACTTC	CASSPGQGAYEQYF
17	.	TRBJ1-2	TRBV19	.	TGTGCCAGTAGTATTCGGATTGTACAGGGCCTCGTGGATGGCTACACCTTC	CASSIRIVQGLVDGYTF
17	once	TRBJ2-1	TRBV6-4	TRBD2	TGTGCCAGCAGCCGGACTAGCGCGGGCGCATCCTACAATGAGCAGTTCTTC	CASSRTSAGASYNEQFF
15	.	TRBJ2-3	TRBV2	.	TGTGCCAGTACTAAAGAGGGAGTCGGGGCAGATACGCAGTATTTT	CASTKEGVGADTQYF
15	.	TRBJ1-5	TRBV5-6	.	TGTGCCAGCAGCTTGAGGCAGGGCAGCAATCAGCCCCAGCATTTT	CASSLRQGSNQPQHF
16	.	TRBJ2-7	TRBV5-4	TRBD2	TGTGCCAGCAGCTTAGGGACTAGCCTATACTACTTCGAGCAGTACTTC	CASSLGTSLYYFEQYF
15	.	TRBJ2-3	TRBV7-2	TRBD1	TGTGCCAGCAGCCAGGACAGGGGGCTTACAGATACGCAGTATTTT	CASSQDRGLTDTQYF
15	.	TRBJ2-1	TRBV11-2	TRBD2	TGTGCCAGCAGCTTAGAACTAGCGGGCTACAATGAGCAGTTCTTC	CASSLELAGYNEQFF
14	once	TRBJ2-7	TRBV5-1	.	TGCGCCAGCAGCTTGGTCCCTGGACAGCTCGAAGGGGTCTTC	CASSLVPGQLEGVF
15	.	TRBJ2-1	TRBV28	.	TGTGCCAGCAGTTTCCCTAGCAGCTCCTACAATGAGCAGTTCTTC	CASSFPSSSYNEQFF
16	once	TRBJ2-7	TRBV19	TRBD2	TGTGCCAGTAGTAGGAAGACTAGCGGGGGATCCTACGAGCAGTACTTC	CASSRKTSGGSYEQYF
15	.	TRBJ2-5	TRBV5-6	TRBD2	TGTGCCAGCAGCCCAGGGACTAGCGGGAGCGAGACCCAGTACTTC	CASSPGTSGSETQYF
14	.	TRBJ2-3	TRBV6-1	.	TGTGCCAGCAGTCCGGTGGCACCCACAGATACGCAGTATTTT	CASSPVAPTDTQYF
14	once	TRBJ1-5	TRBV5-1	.	TGCGCCAGCAGCTTGGAGGGGGGCGTTCAGCCCCAGCATTTT	CASSLEGGVQPQHF
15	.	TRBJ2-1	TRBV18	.	TGTGCCAGTTCGGGGCGGAACGGGGCTAACAATGAGCAGTTCTTC	CASSGRNGANNEQFF
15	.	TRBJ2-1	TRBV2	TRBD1	TGTGCCAGCAGTCCCAGGGGGCTCCTCTACAATGAGCAGTTCTTC	CASSPRGLLYNEQFF
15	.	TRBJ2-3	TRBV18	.	TGTGCCAGCTCACAAAAGGGCCAGGGCACAGATACGCAGTATTTT	CASSQKGQGTDTQYF
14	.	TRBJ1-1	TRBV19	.	TGTGCCAGTAGTATTCCCCCCCGTGGAACTGAAGCTTTCTTT	CASSIPPRGTEAFF
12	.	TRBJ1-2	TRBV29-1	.	TGCAGCGTTGTCGGGGGCGCCTGGGGCTACACCTTC	CSVVGGAWGYTF